These 21 T cell receptor beta chains were all obtained from the same sample, sequenced in a study of human T cells and chemical hapten exposure. The time point is: pre-sensitization, week 0. Treatment meaning: therapeutic diphenylcyclopropenone sensitization with weekly scalp DPC. Each CDR3 protein is one row after TCRdb ran MiXCR on the RACE reads. The data contain more than 250,000 distinct CDR3 sequences, 7.5% to 9% of them singletons. The sample in question was whole blood, obtained in connection with sensitization to the hapten diphenylcyclopropenone (DPC). The receptors originated from a middle-aged woman with alopecia areata. Some clones in this sample may be carry-over from other donors' samples.

The chain uses TRBV14 and TRBJ1-6, with D maybe TRBD1 (5 bases). Trimming took 0 bases from V and 10 from J, leaving 13 bases between them. Germline lookup yields CDR1 SGHDN and CDR2 FVKESK. The CDR3 loop spans 15 amino acids. The CDR3 region has the DNA TGTGCCAGCAGCCAAGAACGGGGCGCAGGATCACCCCTCCACTTT. This sequence encodes CASSQERGAGSPLHF.

In this sample, this clonotype turned up many times. The gene calls are TRBV10-3 and TRBJ1-2; D gene unclear. The CDR3 length is 15 residues. Trimming stripped 0 bases from V and 2 bases from J, with 10 bases between. Germline CDR1 reads ENHRY; CDR2 reads SYGVKD. The DNA for the CDR3 is TGTGCCATCAGTGAGTCGGCGGGTACCAACTATGGCTACACCTTC. It yields the protein CAISESAGTNYGYTF.

This clonotype was seen a few times. The CDR3 sequence: CASSPGVLSYEQYF. CDR3 coding DNA: TGTGCCAGCTCACCAGGGGTCCTCTCCTACGAGCAGTACTTC. The chain joins TRBV18 to TRBJ2-7; D gene ambiguous. Trimming stripped 2 bases from V and 0 bases from J, with 8 bases between. CDR1 and CDR2 from the germline V gene are KGHSH and LQKENI. This CDR3 region has 14 residues.

The rearrangement links TRBV7-3 to TRBJ2-5; TRBD1 matches 7 bases. With V trimmed by 4 bases and J by 6 bases, 5 bases remained unmatched. Germline CDR1 and CDR2: SGHTA and FQGTGA. CDR3 size: 13 residues. CDR3 amino acids: CASSSTGSQTQYF. As DNA, the CDR3 is TGTGCCAGCAGCTCGACAGGGTCGCAGACCCAGTACTTC. The whole variable domain, filled in from reference TRBV7-3 and TRBJ2-5, reads GAGVSQTPSNKVTEKGKYVELRCDPISGHTALYWYRQSLGQGPEFLIYFQGTGAADDSGLPNDRFFAVRPEGSVSTLKIQRTERGDSAVYLCASSSTGSQTQYFGPGTRLLVL.

This clonotype was recorded many times. The chain recombines TRBV5-1 with TRBJ2-2; D perhaps matches TRBD2 (6 bases). CDR3 length: 17 amino acids. Looked up from germline, CDR1 is SGHRS and CDR2 is YFSETQ. Trimming left V 4 bases short and J 4 bases short, with 20 bases between. CDR3 residues: CASSPMLASVGTGELFF. DNA of the CDR3: TGCGCCAGCAGCCCCATGTTGGCTAGCGTCGGCACCGGGGAGCTGTTTTTT.

This clonotype was observed at least ten times. This sequence joins TRBV11-1 and TRBJ1-5; 7 bases line up with TRBD1. The length of the CDR3 is 13 residues. Germline CDR1 is SGHAT and CDR2 is FQDESV (reference sequence). Trimming at V came to 5 bases and at J to 5 bases, leaving 3 bases not matched to a gene. The CDR3 DNA follows: TGTGCCAGCAGCGACGACAGGGATCAGCCCCAGCATTTT. It codes for CASSDDRDQPQHF.

This clonotype was found a few times. V and J are TRBV4-2 and TRBJ2-1; 7 bases align to TRBD1. CDR1 is LGHNA, CDR2 YNFKEQ, per germline. There are 14 residues in the CDR3. V shed 4 bases, J shed 9 bases, and the junction held 9 bases outside the gene matches. CDR3 DNA: TGTGCCAGCAGCCCAGAGACAGGGTTGGGTGAGCAGTTCTTC. Its translation is CASSPETGLGEQFF.

The V call is TRBV20-1, the J call TRBJ2-3; 10 nucleotides match TRBD2. The V gene end was trimmed by 6 bases and the J gene end by 5 bases; junction bases not matched to a gene: 8. Germline loops: CDR1 DFQATT, CDR2 SNEGSKA (reference sequence). CDR3 length equals 14 residues. The CDR3 protein is CSAQREGHRDTQYF. CDR3 bases: TGCAGTGCCCAGCGGGAGGGCCATAGAGATACGCAGTATTTT.

The chain uses TRBV7-9 and TRBJ1-5, with D possibly being TRBD1 (5 bases). Deletions cut 5 bases from V and 5 bases from J, with 10 bases between. Germline CDR1 and CDR2: SEHNR and FQNEAQ (reference sequence). CDR3 length equals 13 residues. The CDR3 is CASSTGIDQPQHF. DNA of the CDR3: TGTGCCAGCAGCACAGGTATAGATCAGCCCCAGCATTTT.

V gene TRBV28 combines with J gene TRBJ1-2, with TRBD1 matching over 9 bases. Germline V gene data show CDR1 as MDHEN and CDR2 as SYDVKM. The length of the CDR3 is 16 residues. Trimming removed 6 bases from V and 3 bases from J; junction bases left unmatched: 11. The CDR3 here is CASSPGGQGKDYGYTF. The DNA of the CDR3 is TGTGCCAGCAGCCCAGGAGGACAGGGGAAGGACTATGGCTACACCTTC.

This clonotype was picked up many times. V and J are TRBV7-2 and TRBJ2-7; D gene unclear. From germline, CDR1 is SGHTA and CDR2 FQGNSA. V was shortened by 1 base and J by 2 bases, with 15 bases between the two germline ends. The CDR3 contains 16 residues. This CDR3 is CASSLGVPGFAYEQYF. CDR3 nucleotides: TGTGCCAGCAGCTTAGGGGTCCCAGGCTTTGCCTACGAGCAGTACTTC. Full variable domain (outside the CDR3, taken from reference TRBV7-2 and TRBJ2-7): GAGVSQSPSNKVTEKGKDVELRCDPISGHTALYWYRQSLGQGLEFLIYFQGNSAPDKSGLPSDRFSAERTGGSVSTLTIQRTQQEDSAVYLCASSLGVPGFAYEQYFGPGTRLTVT.

In its sample, this clonotype was seen once. The V and J genes are TRBV5-1 and TRBJ2-7; D gene ambiguous. CDR1 and CDR2 from the germline V gene are SGHRS and YFSETQ. The CDR3 length is 14 residues. Trimming left V 4 bases short and J 2 bases short, with 13 bases between. The CDR3 coding sequence is TGCGCCAGCAGCACCACGATAGGGACCTACGAGCAGTACTTC. Translation: CASSTTIGTYEQYF.

This clonotype was seen only a few times. V and J are TRBV20-1 and TRBJ2-7; tentatively, D is TRBD2 (6 bases). V lost 2 bases, J lost 0 bases, and 14 bases lay in between. Germline values: CDR1 DFQATT, CDR2 SNEGSKA (reference sequence). The CDR3 has 15 residues. The CDR3 DNA follows: TGCAGTGCTAGACCCACCTTAGCGGTCTCCTACGAGCAGTACTTC. Its protein product is CSARPTLAVSYEQYF.

This clonotype was recorded a few times. The chain combines TRBV7-2 with TRBJ2-3; TRBD2 matches at 8 bases. The V gene's germline CDR1 is SGHTA and CDR2 FQGNSA. The CDR3 has 15 amino acids. V was pared by 3 bases and J by 6 bases, with 8 bases of the junction left unmatched. The chain's CDR3 is CASSFVGPGGDTQYF. In DNA form, the CDR3 reads TGTGCCAGCAGCTTTGTGGGGCCGGGAGGGGATACGCAGTATTTT.

This clonotype was observed a handful of times. V is TRBV20-1 and J is TRBJ1-6; maybe TRBD1 (6 bases). Trimming took 4 bases from V and 6 from J, leaving 16 bases between them. The germline V gene encodes CDR1 DFQATT and CDR2 SNEGSKA (reference sequence). The CDR3 runs to 15 residues. CDR3 bases: TGCAGTGCTATTCCCTATGGACAGCCTAATTCACCCCTCCACTTT. This sequence encodes CSAIPYGQPNSPLHF.

This chain uses TRBV20-1 with TRBJ2-3; the D call may be TRBD1 or TRBD2 (5 bases each). Germline CDR1 reads DFQATT; CDR2 reads SNEGSKA (reference sequence). This CDR3 spans 15 amino acids. V gave up 0 bases and J gave up 4 bases, with 14 bases separating them. The CDR3 coding sequence is TGCAGTGCTAGAGATTTGGGGGAGTGGTCAGATACGCAGTATTTT. The encoded protein is CSARDLGEWSDTQYF.

This clonotype was found a few times. The chain recombines TRBV4-1 with TRBJ2-1; tentatively, D is TRBD2 (5 bases). V was cut by 0 bases and J by 0 bases, with 12 bases left in between. Germline-derived CDR1 and CDR2 are MGHRA and YSYEKL. CDR3 size: 17 residues. The DNA of the CDR3 is TGCGCCAGCAGCCAAGATCAGTCTAGCTCCTCCTACAATGAGCAGTTCTTC. Its translation is CASSQDQSSSSYNEQFF.

This clonotype was recorded a few times. V gene TRBV28 combines with J gene TRBJ1-1; D is unresolved. V lost 7 bases, J lost 3 bases, and 12 bases lay in between. Per the germline V gene, CDR1 is MDHEN and CDR2 is SYDVKM. The CDR3 is 13 residues long. In nucleotides, the CDR3 is TGTGCCAGCAAGCCTCCATGGGACACTGAAGCTTTCTTT. Protein sequence: CASKPPWDTEAFF.

This clonotype showed up just a few times. V and J are TRBV7-3 and TRBJ2-5; D perhaps matches TRBD1 (6 bases). Germline V gene data show CDR1 as SGHTA and CDR2 as FQGTGA. The CDR3 extends over 14 amino acids. Trimming removed 5 bases at V and 5 bases at J, with 15 bases between. CDR3 protein: CASSPHAGAETQYF. The CDR3 DNA reads TGTGCCAGCAGCCCACACGCAGGGGCCGAGACCCAGTACTTC.

V is TRBV5-4 and J is TRBJ2-3; 10 bases are shared with TRBD2. The germline V gene has CDR1 SGHNT and CDR2 YYREEE (reference sequence). The CDR3 length is 16 residues. J was trimmed by 6 bases and V by 1 base; bases with no gene match: 8. The CDR3 region has the DNA TGTGCCAGCAGCTTGTACTCTAGCGGGAGCCACGATACGCAGTATTTT. This translates into CASSLYSSGSHDTQYF.

Many counts were recorded for this clonotype. The V and J genes are TRBV7-2 and TRBJ1-1, with 8 bases lining up with TRBD1. The CDR3 is made up of 14 amino acids. CDR1 SGHTA and CDR2 FQGNSA come from the germline V gene. Germline trimming cut 3 bases from V and 5 bases from J; bases unmatched to any gene: 5. The CDR3 DNA sequence: TGTGCCAGCAGCTTCGACAGGGGTTCAACTGAAGCTTTCTTT. Its translation is CASSFDRGSTEAFF.